This entry features one TCR beta chain sequence. A single count supports this clone. There is no known antigen for this receptor. No much larger clone exists at a distance of one base, and base qualities are not known. The immunoSEQ Assay, a bias-controlled multiplex PCR, was used to amplify TCRbeta CDR3 regions from genomic DNA. From the authors' description of their analysis: Nucleated cell counts per sample were estimated from amplification of reference gene primers within the assay. To quantify the absolute abundance of each unique TCRbeta CDR3 rearrangement, sequence reads were collapsed and filtered. For each sample, productive Simpson clonality was calculated by taking the square root of Simpson's diversity index across productive rearrangements. TCRdb retrieved this table from immuneACCESS and kept in-frame rearrangements only. Not all clones are present; in checked studies, unresolved V genes account for under half, and no reason is known for the remainder. The V and J calls and the clone size are those of that table, but D and trimming were determined from the DNA. For this sample the table gives 100,000 to 150,000 clones, of which around four fifths were detected only once. The ten largest make up around 25% of the sample.

This sample stems from a study of blood T cell repertoires in COVID-19 (dated by TCRdb to about 2020). Study-wide context: The collaborator samples originated in the United States, Italy and Spain and spanned the acute and convalescent phases of COVID-19. Deeply sampled blood TCRbeta repertoires from subjects exposed to, actively infected with, or recovered from COVID-19 were included in the dataset. The material from the prospective study consisted of cDNA or gDNA derived from T cells, B-cell-depleted T cells, or PBMCs. The repertoires were released in a freely available public database intended as a resource for research on the immune response to SARS-CoV-2. The samples were drawn from two sources: the first 160 participants of the ongoing ImmuneRACE study, and 1,200 or so subjects contributed by 6 global collaborators. Sample metadata almost always included a de-identified subject ID, COVID-19 status, age in years and sex. Where HLA class I and class II types were available, the types were taken from metadata supplied by the sample provider, not from assay-based typing.

Collaborating institutions collected whole blood in K2EDTA tubes following their own protocols. For TCRbeta analysis, collaborators shipped samples in one of three forms: frozen whole blood, isolated PBMCs, or DNA extracted from either of those sample types. What the research found in general, with its limitations: Clinical and demographic metadata were provided uncurated, with the amount varying by source and participant.

The sequencing input was peripheral blood. The receptor was derived from a human donor in a cohort sampled during active COVID-19.

Read as DNA, the sequence is TGTGCCAGTAGTCCCCAGGGGCTGTCTAATGAAAAACTGTTTTTT. The resulting protein is CASSPQGLSNEKLFF. The receptor chain draws on TRBV19 and TRBJ1-4; the D gene is possibly TRBD1, with 6 bases matching. The CDR3 goes from the cysteine to the phenylalanine over 15 residues. The kept DNA is CDR3 alone, 45 bases in frame from the first base. V is cut by 5 bases and J by 3 bases, and the space between the germline ends is 13 bases. Via the germline V gene (reference sequence), CDR1 is LNHDA and CDR2 SQIVND.